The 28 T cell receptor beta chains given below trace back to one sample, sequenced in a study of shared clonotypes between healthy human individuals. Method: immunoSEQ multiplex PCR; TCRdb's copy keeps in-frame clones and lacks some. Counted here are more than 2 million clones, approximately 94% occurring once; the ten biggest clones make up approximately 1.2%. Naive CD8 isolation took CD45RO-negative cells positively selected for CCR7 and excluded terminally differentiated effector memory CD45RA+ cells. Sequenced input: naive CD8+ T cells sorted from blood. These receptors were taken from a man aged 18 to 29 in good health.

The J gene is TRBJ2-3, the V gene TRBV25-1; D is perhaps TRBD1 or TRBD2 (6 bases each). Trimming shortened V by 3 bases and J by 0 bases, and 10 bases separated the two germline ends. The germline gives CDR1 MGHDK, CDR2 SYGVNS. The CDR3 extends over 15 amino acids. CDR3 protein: CASSDWGASTDTQYF. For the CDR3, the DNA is TGTGCCAGCAGTGATTGGGGGGCTAGCACAGATACGCAGTATTTT.

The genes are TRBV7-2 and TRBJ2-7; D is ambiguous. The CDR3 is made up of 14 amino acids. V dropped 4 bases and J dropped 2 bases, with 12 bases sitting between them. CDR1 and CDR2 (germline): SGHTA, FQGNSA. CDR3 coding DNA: TGTGCCAGCAGCTATCCGGGCCAAGCCTACGAGCAGTACTTC. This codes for CASSYPGQAYEQYF.

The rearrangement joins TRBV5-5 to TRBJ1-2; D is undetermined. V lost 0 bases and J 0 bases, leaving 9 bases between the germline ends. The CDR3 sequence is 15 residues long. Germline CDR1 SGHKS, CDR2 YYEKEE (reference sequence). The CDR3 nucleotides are TGTGCCAGCAGCTTGGTACCAGGAGCTAACTATGGCTACACCTTC. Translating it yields CASSLVPGANYGYTF. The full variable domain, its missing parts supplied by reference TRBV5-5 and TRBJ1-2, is DAGVTQSPTHLIKTRGQQVTLRCSPISGHKSVSWYQQVLGQGPQFIFQYYEKEERGRGNFPDRFSARQFPNYSSELNVNALLLGDSALYLCASSLVPGANYGYTFGSGTRLTVV.

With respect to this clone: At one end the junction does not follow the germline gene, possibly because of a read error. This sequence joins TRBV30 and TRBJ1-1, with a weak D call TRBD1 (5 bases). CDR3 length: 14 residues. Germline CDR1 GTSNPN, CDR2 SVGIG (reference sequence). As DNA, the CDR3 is TGTTCCTGGAGTGCAGGGCGTGTGAACACTGAAGCTTTCTTT. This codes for CSWSAGRVNTEAFF.

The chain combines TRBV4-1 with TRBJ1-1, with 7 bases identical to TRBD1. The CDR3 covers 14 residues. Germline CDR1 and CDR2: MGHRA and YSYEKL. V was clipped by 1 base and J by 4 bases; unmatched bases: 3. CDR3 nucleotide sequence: TGCGCCAGCAGCCAAGTGGGGACAGCCACTGAAGCTTTCTTT. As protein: CASSQVGTATEAFF.

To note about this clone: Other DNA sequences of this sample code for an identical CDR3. The CDR3 protein is CASSLESYEQYF. CDR3 in DNA: TGTGCCAGCAGCTTAGAAAGCTACGAGCAGTACTTC. The rearrangement uses TRBV7-8 and TRBJ2-7; D is ambiguous. Trimming left V 1 base short and J 3 bases short, with 4 bases between. This CDR3 spans 12 amino acids. CDR1 is SGHVS, CDR2 FQNEAQ, per germline.

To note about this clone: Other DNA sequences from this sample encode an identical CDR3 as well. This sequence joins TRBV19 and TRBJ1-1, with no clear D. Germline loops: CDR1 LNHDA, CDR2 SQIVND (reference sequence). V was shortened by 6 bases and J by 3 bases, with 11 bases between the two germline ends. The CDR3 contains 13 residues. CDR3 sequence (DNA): TGTGCCAGTAGCCCCGGGGAGGACACTGAAGCTTTCTTT. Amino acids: CASSPGEDTEAFF.

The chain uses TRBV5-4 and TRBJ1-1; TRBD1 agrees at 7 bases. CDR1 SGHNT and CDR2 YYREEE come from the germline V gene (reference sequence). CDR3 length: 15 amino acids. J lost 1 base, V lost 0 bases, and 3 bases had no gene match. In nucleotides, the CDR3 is TGTGCCAGCAGCTTGGACAGGGGTGCGAACACTGAAGCTTTCTTT. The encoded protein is CASSLDRGANTEAFF.

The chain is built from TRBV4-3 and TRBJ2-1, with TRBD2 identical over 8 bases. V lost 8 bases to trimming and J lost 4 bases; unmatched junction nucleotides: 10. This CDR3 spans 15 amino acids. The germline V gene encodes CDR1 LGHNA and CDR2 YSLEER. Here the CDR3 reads CASASGSGSYNEQFF. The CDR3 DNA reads TGCGCCAGCGCAAGCGGGAGTGGTTCTTACAATGAGCAGTTCTTC.

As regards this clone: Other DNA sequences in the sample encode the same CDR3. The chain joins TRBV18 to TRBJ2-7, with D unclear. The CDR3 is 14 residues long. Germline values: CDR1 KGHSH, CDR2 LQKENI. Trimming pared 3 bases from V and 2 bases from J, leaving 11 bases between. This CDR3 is CASSPAGLTYEQYF. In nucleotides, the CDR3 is TGTGCCAGCTCACCCGCCGGGTTAACCTACGAGCAGTACTTC.

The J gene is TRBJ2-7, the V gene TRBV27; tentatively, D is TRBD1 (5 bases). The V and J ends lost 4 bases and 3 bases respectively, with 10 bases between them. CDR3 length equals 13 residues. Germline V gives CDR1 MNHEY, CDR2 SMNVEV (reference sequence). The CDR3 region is CASSSGLYYEQYF. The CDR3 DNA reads TGTGCCAGCAGTTCAGGGTTATACTACGAGCAGTACTTC.

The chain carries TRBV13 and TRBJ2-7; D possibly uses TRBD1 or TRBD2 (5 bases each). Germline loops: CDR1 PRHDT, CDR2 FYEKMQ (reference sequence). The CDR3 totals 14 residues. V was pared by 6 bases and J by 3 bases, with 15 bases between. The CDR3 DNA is TGTGCCAGCAGTGATCCGGGACGCAGCTACGAGCAGTACTTC. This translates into CASSDPGRSYEQYF.

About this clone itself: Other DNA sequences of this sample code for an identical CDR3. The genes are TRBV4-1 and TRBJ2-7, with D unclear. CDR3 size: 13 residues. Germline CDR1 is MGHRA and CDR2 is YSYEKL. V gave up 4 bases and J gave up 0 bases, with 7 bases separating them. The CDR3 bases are TGCGCCAGCAGCCCTGCCAGCTCCTACGAGCAGTACTTC. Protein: CASSPASSYEQYF.

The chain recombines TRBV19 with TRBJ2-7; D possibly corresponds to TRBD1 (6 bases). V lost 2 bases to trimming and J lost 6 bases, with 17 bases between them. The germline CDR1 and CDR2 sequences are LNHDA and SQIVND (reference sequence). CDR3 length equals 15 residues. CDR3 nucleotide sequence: TGTGCCAGTAGTATACGACCGGACAGTCTAAGCGAGCAGTACTTC. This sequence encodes CASSIRPDSLSEQYF.

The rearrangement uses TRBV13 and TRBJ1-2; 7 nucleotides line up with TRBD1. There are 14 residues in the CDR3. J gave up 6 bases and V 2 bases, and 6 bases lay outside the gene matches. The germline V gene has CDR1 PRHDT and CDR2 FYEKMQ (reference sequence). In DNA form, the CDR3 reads TGTGCCAGCAGCTTAAACAGGGGAAGCCATGGCTACACCTTC. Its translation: CASSLNRGSHGYTF.

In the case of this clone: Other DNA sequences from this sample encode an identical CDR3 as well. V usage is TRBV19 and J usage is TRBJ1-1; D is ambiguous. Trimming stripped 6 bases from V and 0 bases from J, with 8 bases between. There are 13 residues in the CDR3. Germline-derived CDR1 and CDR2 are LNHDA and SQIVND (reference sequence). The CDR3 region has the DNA TGTGCCAGTAGCCTCGGCCTGAACACTGAAGCTTTCTTT. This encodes CASSLGLNTEAFF.

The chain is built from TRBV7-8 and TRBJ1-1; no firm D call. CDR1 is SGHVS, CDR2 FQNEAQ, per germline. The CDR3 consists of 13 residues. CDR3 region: CATLGGEVTEAFF. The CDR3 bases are TGTGCTACTCTGGGCGGGGAAGTCACTGAAGCTTTCTTT. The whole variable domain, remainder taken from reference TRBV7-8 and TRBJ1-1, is GAGVSQSPRYKVAKRGQDVALRCDPISGHVSLFWYQQALGQGPEFLTYFQNEAQLDKSGLPSDRFFAERPEGSVSTLKIQRTQQEDSAVYLCATLGGEVTEAFFGQGTRLTVV.

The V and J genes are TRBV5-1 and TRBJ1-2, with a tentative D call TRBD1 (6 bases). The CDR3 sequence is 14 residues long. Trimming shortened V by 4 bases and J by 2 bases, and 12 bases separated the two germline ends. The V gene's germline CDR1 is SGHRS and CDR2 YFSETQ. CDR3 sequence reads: CASSGYDRNYGYTF. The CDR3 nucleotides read TGCGCCAGCAGCGGGTACGACAGGAACTATGGCTACACCTTC. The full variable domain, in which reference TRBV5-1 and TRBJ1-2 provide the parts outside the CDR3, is KAGVTQTPRYLIKTRGQQVTLSCSPISGHRSVSWYQQTPGQGLQFLFEYFSETQRNKGNFPGRFSGRQFSNSRSEMNVSTLELGDSALYLCASSGYDRNYGYTFGSGTRLTVV.

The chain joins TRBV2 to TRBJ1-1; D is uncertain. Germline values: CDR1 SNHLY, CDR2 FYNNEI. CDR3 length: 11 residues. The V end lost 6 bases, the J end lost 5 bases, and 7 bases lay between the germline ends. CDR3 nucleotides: TGTGCCAGCAGAATCGCAACTGAAGCTTTCTTT. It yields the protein CASRIATEAFF.

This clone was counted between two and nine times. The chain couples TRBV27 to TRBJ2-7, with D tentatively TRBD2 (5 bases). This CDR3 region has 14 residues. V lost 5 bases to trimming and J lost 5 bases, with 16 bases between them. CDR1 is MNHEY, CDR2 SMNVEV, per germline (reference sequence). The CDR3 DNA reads TGTGCCAGCAGTCTAAGAGGGTATGGCGACGAGCAGTACTTC. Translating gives CASSLRGYGDEQYF.

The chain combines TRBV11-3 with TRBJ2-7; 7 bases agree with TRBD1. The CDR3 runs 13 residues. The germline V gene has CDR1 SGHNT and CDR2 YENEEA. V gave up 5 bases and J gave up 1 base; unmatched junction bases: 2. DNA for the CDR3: TGTGCCAGCAGCATGACAGGGTCCTACGAGCAGTACTTC. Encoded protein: CASSMTGSYEQYF.

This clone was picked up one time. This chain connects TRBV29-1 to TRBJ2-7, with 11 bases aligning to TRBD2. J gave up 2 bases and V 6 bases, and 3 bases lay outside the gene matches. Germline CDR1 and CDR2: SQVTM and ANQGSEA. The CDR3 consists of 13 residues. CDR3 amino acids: CSVYSGGAYEQYF. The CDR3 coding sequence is TGCAGCGTCTATAGCGGGGGGGCCTACGAGCAGTACTTC.

The CDR3 sequence: CAISESGGGGETQYF. CDR3 coding DNA: TGTGCCATCAGTGAGTCGGGGGGAGGAGGAGAGACCCAGTACTTC. V gene TRBV10-3 combines with J gene TRBJ2-5, with D tentatively TRBD2 (6 bases). Per the germline V gene, CDR1 is ENHRY and CDR2 is SYGVKD. This CDR3 spans 15 amino acids. With 0 bases removed from V and 4 bases from J, the gap between germline ends came to 12 bases.

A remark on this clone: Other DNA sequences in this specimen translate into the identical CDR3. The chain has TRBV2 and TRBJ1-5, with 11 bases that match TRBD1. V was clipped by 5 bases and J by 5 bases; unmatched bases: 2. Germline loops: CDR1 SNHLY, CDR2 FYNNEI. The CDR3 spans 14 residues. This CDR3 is CASSPGQGDQPQHF. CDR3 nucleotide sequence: TGTGCCAGCAGTCCGGGACAGGGGGATCAGCCCCAGCATTTT.

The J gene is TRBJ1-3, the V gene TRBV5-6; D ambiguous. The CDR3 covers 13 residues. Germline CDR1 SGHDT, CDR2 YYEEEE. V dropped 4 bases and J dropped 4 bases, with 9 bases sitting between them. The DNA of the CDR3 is TGTGCCAGCAGCACAACAACGGGAAACACCATATATTTT. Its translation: CASSTTTGNTIYF. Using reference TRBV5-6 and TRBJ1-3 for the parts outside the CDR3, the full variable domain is DAGVTQSPTHLIKTRGQQVTLRCSPKSGHDTVSWYQQALGQGPQFIFQYYEEEERQRGNFPDRFSGHQFPNYSSELNVNALLLGDSALYLCASSTTTGNTIYFGEGSWLTVV.

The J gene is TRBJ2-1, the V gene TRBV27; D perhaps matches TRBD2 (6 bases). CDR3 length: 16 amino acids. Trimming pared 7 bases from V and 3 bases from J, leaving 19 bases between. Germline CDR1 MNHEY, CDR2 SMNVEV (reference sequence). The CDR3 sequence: CASTFGGPTVYNEQFF. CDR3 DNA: TGTGCCAGCACCTTCGGGGGACCGACAGTCTACAATGAGCAGTTCTTC.

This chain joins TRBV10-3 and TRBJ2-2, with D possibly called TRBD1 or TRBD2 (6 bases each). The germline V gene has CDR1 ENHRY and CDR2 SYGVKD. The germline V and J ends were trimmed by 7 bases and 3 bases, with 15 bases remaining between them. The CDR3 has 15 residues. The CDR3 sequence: CAINRPEGDTGELFF. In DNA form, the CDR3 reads TGTGCCATCAATCGGCCGGAGGGGGACACCGGGGAGCTGTTTTTT.

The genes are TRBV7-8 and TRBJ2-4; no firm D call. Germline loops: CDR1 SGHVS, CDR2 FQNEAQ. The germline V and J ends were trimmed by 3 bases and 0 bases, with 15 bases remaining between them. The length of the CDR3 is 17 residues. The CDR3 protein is CASSFNSPWGAKNIQYF. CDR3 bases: TGTGCCAGCAGCTTCAATAGTCCTTGGGGAGCCAAAAACATTCAGTACTTC. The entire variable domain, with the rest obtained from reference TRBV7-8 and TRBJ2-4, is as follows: GAGVSQSPRYKVAKRGQDVALRCDPISGHVSLFWYQQALGQGPEFLTYFQNEAQLDKSGLPSDRFFAERPEGSVSTLKIQRTQQEDSAVYLCASSFNSPWGAKNIQYFGAGTRLSVL.